Below, 25 T cell receptor beta chains from the same sample are listed, as sequenced in a study of T cell responses to AZD1222 COVID-19 vaccine. Some clones are missing from TCRdb's copy, which holds only in-frame ones; the method was immunoSEQ multiplex PCR. The sample holds approximately 150,000 clones, 92% seen once. The specimen was peripheral blood, collected on day 0 of AZD1222 vaccination. The receptors derive from an adult in good health.

The chain is built from TRBV7-6 and TRBJ1-4; D remains unclear. Deletions cut 3 bases from V and 7 bases from J, with 15 bases between. In germline, CDR1 is SGHVS, CDR2 FNYEAQ. The CDR3 is 15 residues long. CDR3 in DNA: TGTGCCAGCAGCTTCAGCGCCACCCTTAGTGAAAAACTGTTTTTT. It translates to CASSFSATLSEKLFF.

The rearrangement uses TRBV6-5 and TRBJ2-2, with 8 bases fitting TRBD1. There are 15 residues in the CDR3. Looked up from germline, CDR1 is MNHEY and CDR2 is SVGAGI. V dropped 6 bases and J dropped 1; count of bases not matched to a gene: 4. CDR3: CASSYDRGNTGELFF. CDR3 DNA: TGTGCCAGCAGCTATGACAGGGGGAACACCGGGGAGCTGTTTTTT.

The chain carries TRBV6-2 or TRBV6-3 and TRBJ1-2; D gene unclear. The V and J ends lost 0 bases and 8 bases respectively, with 10 bases between them. Germline-derived CDR1 and CDR2 are MNHEY and SVGEGT. The CDR3 extends over 13 amino acids. In DNA, the CDR3 is TGTGCCAGCAGTTACTCTCGAGGGTCGGGCTACACCTTC. This translates into CASSYSRGSGYTF.

V is TRBV6-5 and J is TRBJ1-2, with D possibly matching TRBD1 (6 bases). CDR3 length: 14 residues. Germline V gives CDR1 MNHEY, CDR2 SVGAGI. Trimming shortened V by 9 bases and J by 2 bases, and 16 bases separated the two germline ends. This chain's CDR3 is CASSGQGINYGYTF. CDR3 DNA sequence: TGTGCCAGTTCAGGGCAGGGGATAAACTATGGCTACACCTTC.

This sequence joins TRBV10-3 and TRBJ2-3; D unclear. The V end was cut by 7 bases, the J end by 0 bases, with 5 bases between. Germline CDR1 reads ENHRY; CDR2 reads SYGVKD. CDR3 size: 12 residues. The DNA of the CDR3 is TGTGCCATCACGGGCAGCACAGATACGCAGTATTTT. This codes for CAITGSTDTQYF.

This clone was recorded once. This chain connects TRBV9 to TRBJ1-2, with TRBD1 matching over 7 bases. The CDR3 loop spans 14 amino acids. The ends lost 0 bases at V and 8 bases at J; junction bases unmatched: 7. Germline V gene lookup returns CDR1 SGDLS and CDR2 YYNGEE. The CDR3 bases are TGTGCCAGCAGCGTAGGACAGGGACCCTCGGGCTACACCTTC. Translating it yields CASSVGQGPSGYTF.

The chain couples TRBV19 to TRBJ1-5; the D is unclear. CDR3 size: 16 residues. The germline CDR1 and CDR2 sequences are LNHDA and SQIVND (reference sequence). V lost 1 base and J lost 1, with 11 bases in between. The CDR3 loop reads CASSIAVTESNQPQHF. Here the CDR3 DNA reads TGTGCCAGTAGTATAGCAGTCACAGAGAGCAATCAGCCCCAGCATTTT.

The chain joins TRBV25-1 to TRBJ1-1, with D possibly matching TRBD1 (5 bases). CDR3 length equals 14 residues. Germline CDR1 and CDR2: MGHDK and SYGVNS. Deletions cut 1 base from V and 4 bases from J, with 10 bases between. This CDR3 reads CASSEFGGGTEAFF. CDR3 in DNA: TGTGCCAGCAGTGAATTTGGGGGTGGCACTGAAGCTTTCTTT. Full variable domain (missing parts from reference TRBV25-1 and TRBJ1-1): EADIYQTPRYLVIGTGKKITLECSQTMGHDKMYWYQQDPGMELHLIHYSYGVNSTEKGDLSSESTVSRIRTEHFPLTLESARPSHTSQYLCASSEFGGGTEAFFGQGTRLTVV.

This chain links TRBV5-4 with TRBJ2-3, with 7 bases that match TRBD2. The germline CDR1 and CDR2 sequences are SGHNT and YYREEE (reference sequence). CDR3 size: 17 residues. Trimming removed 0 bases from V and 0 bases from J; junction bases left unmatched: 7. CDR3 in DNA: TGTGCCAGCAGCTTGGCCGGGGCTAGCGGTAGCACAGATACGCAGTATTTT. Translation: CASSLAGASGSTDTQYF.

The chain carries TRBV28 and TRBJ1-5; tentatively, D is TRBD1 (6 bases). CDR3 length equals 16 residues. CDR1 and CDR2 from the germline V gene are MDHEN and SYDVKM. Trimming stripped 4 bases from V and 5 bases from J, with 18 bases between. As DNA, the CDR3 is TGTGCCAGCAGTTCGGATCGGGACACCTTTTATCAGCCCCAGCATTTT. This codes for CASSSDRDTFYQPQHF.

The chain links TRBV18 to TRBJ1-4; 10 positions match TRBD1. Germline V gives CDR1 KGHSH, CDR2 LQKENI. With V trimmed by 3 bases and J by 0 bases, 10 bases remained unmatched. CDR3 length: 19 residues. The CDR3 DNA reads as TGTGCCAGCTCACCTCAGCTTCCGGGACAGGGGCCAACTAATGAAAAACTGTTTTTT. As protein: CASSPQLPGQGPTNEKLFF.

This clone showed up just once. The J gene is TRBJ1-2, the V gene TRBV5-8; 7 bases align to TRBD1. The CDR3 loop spans 18 amino acids. V gave up 1 base and J gave up 5 bases; unmatched junction bases: 17. The germline gives CDR1 SGHTS, CDR2 YDEGEE. In DNA form, the CDR3 reads TGTGCCAGCAGCTTGCGGGCGGGGCAGGGGGACTACTCTTATGGCTACACCTTC. The encoded protein is CASSLRAGQGDYSYGYTF.

V and J are TRBV20-1 and TRBJ1-5; possible D gene TRBD1, 5 bases. The CDR3 runs to 13 residues. Per germline, CDR1 DFQATT and CDR2 SNEGSKA (reference sequence). V was clipped by 3 bases and J by 3 bases, with 9 bases between them. CDR3 DNA sequence: TGCAGTGCTAGTCCCAGGGTCAATCAGCCCCAGCATTTT. Translating gives CSASPRVNQPQHF.

This chain connects TRBV5-5 to TRBJ1-2; D gene uncertain. The CDR3 totals 15 residues. The germline gives CDR1 SGHKS, CDR2 YYEKEE (reference sequence). The V and J ends lost 0 bases and 0 bases respectively, with 9 bases between them. Here the CDR3 DNA reads TGTGCCAGCAGCTTGGATATCGGCTCTAACTATGGCTACACCTTC. Translated: CASSLDIGSNYGYTF.

J is TRBJ1-6 and V is TRBV3-1 (or the pseudogene TRBV3-2); no clear D. CDR3 size: 17 residues. CDR1 is LGHDT and CDR2 is YNNKEL in the germline V gene (reference sequence). The ends were cut back, 0 bases at V and 6 bases at J, with 15 bases in the middle. The CDR3 region has the DNA TGTGCCAGCAGCCAAGAAACCCCCACGGATGGTAATTCACCCCTCCACTTT. It specifies CASSQETPTDGNSPLHF.

This clone was seen once. The V call is TRBV7-3, the J call TRBJ2-3; no definite D call. CDR3 length: 14 residues. The V gene lost 6 bases and the J gene lost 0 bases, with 10 bases spanning the gap. The germline CDR1 and CDR2 sequences are SGHTA and FQGTGA. The chain's CDR3 is CASSNPLSTDTQYF. The DNA of the CDR3 is TGTGCCAGCAGTAACCCCCTAAGCACAGATACGCAGTATTTT.

Only one count was recorded for this clone. The chain carries TRBV6-2 or TRBV6-3 and TRBJ1-2; D possibly corresponds to TRBD1 (5 bases). The CDR3 runs 14 residues. Per the germline V gene, CDR1 is MNHEY and CDR2 is SVGEGT. Trimming stripped 1 base from V and 4 bases from J, with 10 bases between. Here the CDR3 reads CASSYFQGSYGYTF. CDR3 nucleotides: TGTGCCAGCAGTTACTTCCAGGGAAGCTATGGCTACACCTTC.

J is TRBJ2-1 and V is TRBV28, with no clear D. Trimming shortened V by 5 bases and J by 12 bases, and 14 bases separated the two germline ends. Germline assignment: CDR1 MDHEN and CDR2 SYDVKM. The CDR3 is 12 amino acids. CDR3 DNA: TGTGCCAGCAGTACCGAAGTATGGTTGCAGTTCTTC. Translated, it gives CASSTEVWLQFF.

This clone was counted a few times. The chain carries TRBV27 and TRBJ1-5; 11 nucleotides match TRBD1. Germline V gene data show CDR1 as MNHEY and CDR2 as SMNVEV (reference sequence). With V trimmed by 5 bases and J by 11 bases, 5 bases remained unmatched. This CDR3 comprises 13 residues. Here the CDR3 DNA reads TGTGCCAGCAGTGCCGGGACAGGGGGGGCCCAGCATTTT. Protein: CASSAGTGGAQHF.

This sequence joins TRBV9 and TRBJ2-5; no reliable D call. Germline V gene data show CDR1 as SGDLS and CDR2 as YYNGEE. The germline V and J ends were trimmed by 4 bases and 2 bases, with 9 bases remaining between them. The CDR3 has 13 amino acids. CDR3 DNA sequence: TGTGCCAGCAGCTCGGCCCCTCAAGAGACCCAGTACTTC. Protein sequence: CASSSAPQETQYF.

The chain is built from TRBV10-3 and TRBJ2-1; TRBD2 matches 9 bases. From germline, CDR1 is ENHRY and CDR2 SYGVKD. Trimming took 6 bases from V and 0 from J; bases not matched to a gene: 3. The CDR3 has 15 residues. CDR3 protein: CAIRKAGGSYNEQFF. As DNA, the CDR3 is TGTGCCATCAGAAAAGCGGGGGGCTCCTACAATGAGCAGTTCTTC.

This clone was recorded once. The V and J genes are TRBV5-1 and TRBJ2-3; D gene uncertain. Germline V gives CDR1 SGHRS, CDR2 YFSETQ. V was cut by 2 bases and J by 1 base, with 2 bases left in between. The length of the CDR3 is 12 residues. The CDR3 reads CASSFGTDTQYF. The CDR3 nucleotides read TGCGCCAGCAGCTTCGGCACAGATACGCAGTATTTT.

This chain links TRBV7-2 with TRBJ2-7, with D hard to call. Germline V gene lookup returns CDR1 SGHTA and CDR2 FQGNSA. The CDR3 loop spans 13 amino acids. Deletions cut 1 base from V and 1 base from J, with 5 bases between. This CDR3 is CASSLEVSYEQYF. CDR3 nucleotides: TGTGCCAGCAGCTTAGAAGTTTCCTACGAGCAGTACTTC.

This chain uses TRBV11-3 with TRBJ2-1; weak D call: TRBD2 (5 bases). CDR3 length equals 18 residues. Germline V lookup: CDR1 SGHNT, CDR2 YENEEA. V dropped 4 bases and J dropped 5 bases, with 24 bases sitting between them. CDR3 nucleotides: TGTGCCAGCAGCTGGCCCTGGGGAGCGGCCTCCGATGACAATGAGCAGTTCTTC. It translates to CASSWPWGAASDDNEQFF.

The V and J genes are TRBV18 and TRBJ2-1, with D possibly matching TRBD1 (6 bases). The CDR3 has 16 amino acids. V lost 1 base and J lost 0, with 10 bases in between. The germline V gene has CDR1 KGHSH and CDR2 LQKENI. CDR3 in amino acids: CASSPLGGDSYNEQFF. CDR3 DNA: TGTGCCAGCTCACCACTAGGGGGAGACTCCTACAATGAGCAGTTCTTC.